These 6 T cell receptor beta chains share one sample of origin, sequenced in a study of blood T cell repertoires in COVID-19. Sequencing used immunoSEQ multiplex PCR; TCRdb keeps in-frame clones, though not all of them. The data show under 200,000 clones, roughly 85% seen once. What was sequenced was peripheral blood. These TCRs come from a woman over 75 with acute or convalescent COVID-19.

The chain couples TRBV6-1 to TRBJ1-1; 8 bases map to TRBD1. Looked up from germline, CDR1 is MNHNS and CDR2 is SASEGT. Trimming cost V 0 bases and J 3 bases; bases outside gene matches: 6. There are 16 residues in the CDR3. CDR3 coding DNA: TGTGCCAGCAGTGAAGCTTGGCCAGGGGGCCACACTGAAGCTTTCTTT. It yields the protein CASSEAWPGGHTEAFF.

This chain connects TRBV4-2 to TRBJ2-7, with 7 bases fitting TRBD2. The CDR3 is 20 residues long. Germline-derived CDR1 and CDR2 are LGHNA and YNFKEQ. Losses at the gene ends were 1 base for V and 4 bases for J; bases not matched to a gene: 22. Here the CDR3 reads CASSQGLGRRSGTIEYEQYF. The CDR3 coding sequence is TGTGCCAGCAGCCAAGGGTTGGGGCGGAGGAGTGGGACTATCGAGTACGAGCAGTACTTC.

The sample holds one count of this clone. The rearrangement links TRBV30 to TRBJ1-3; 7 bases align to TRBD1. CDR1 is GTSNPN, CDR2 SVGIG, per germline (reference sequence). V gave up 5 bases and J gave up 2 bases; unmatched junction bases: 6. The CDR3 spans 14 residues. For the CDR3, the DNA is TGTGCCTGGTTAAGACAGGGCCCTGGAAACACCATATATTTT. Its protein product is CAWLRQGPGNTIYF.

The V gene is TRBV19, the J gene TRBJ1-4; no clear D. CDR3 length: 16 residues. V lost 1 base, J lost 3 bases, and 12 bases lay in between. The germline CDR1 and CDR2 sequences are LNHDA and SQIVND (reference sequence). Here the CDR3 reads CASSIATSGPNEKLFF. CDR3 in DNA: TGTGCCAGTAGTATAGCCACGTCCGGTCCTAATGAAAAACTGTTTTTT. Full variable domain (missing parts from reference TRBV19 and TRBJ1-4): DGGITQSPKYLFRKEGQNVTLSCEQNLNHDAMYWYRQDPGQGLRLIYYSQIVNDFQKGDIAEGYSVSREKKESFPLTVTSAQKNPTAFYLCASSIATSGPNEKLFFGSGTQLSVL.

This chain joins TRBV7-2 and TRBJ1-5; D is uncertain. The CDR3 extends over 14 amino acids. Trimming took 1 base from V and 6 from J, leaving 10 bases between them. The germline V gene has CDR1 SGHTA and CDR2 FQGNSA. The CDR3, as DNA: TGTGCCAGCAGCTTAGGGCAGTTTGGTCAGCCCCAGCATTTT. This translates into CASSLGQFGQPQHF.

The V call is TRBV5-4, the J call TRBJ2-5; 9 bases are shared with TRBD1. The germline CDR1 and CDR2 sequences are SGHNT and YYREEE (reference sequence). The CDR3 contains 14 residues. V was pared by 7 bases and J by 4 bases, with 8 bases of the junction left unmatched. The CDR3 region is CASGPMDRGETQYF. CDR3 DNA sequence: TGTGCCAGCGGTCCCATGGACAGGGGAGAGACCCAGTACTTC.